This T cell receptor beta chain was recorded in a study of blood T cell repertoires in COVID-19. Study background: Both acute and convalescent COVID-19 samples were obtained from the United States, Italy and Spain.

Participants came from fewer than 25 US areas, aged roughly 18 to 100 years. Participants were placed into cohorts based on the clinical history they reported. Per the original methods: Scientists estimated how many nucleated cells there were by amplifying reference gene primers. Here immunoSEQ multiplex PCR was the method, and the copy in TCRdb shows in-frame clones only, minus some. The DNA gave D and trimming, while V, J and clone size come from that table. Altogether roughly 150,000 clones are present, roughly 80% being singletons, with the ten largest covering around 6.5%. Germline V gene data show CDR1 as LNHNV and CDR2 as YYDKDF (reference sequence). The CDR3 contains 13 residues. The V and J ends lost 1 base and 10 bases, in that order; junction bases with no gene match: 6.

Sequencing used PBMCs or T cells enriched from blood (not recorded which). The V gene is TRBV15, the J gene TRBJ1-2, with 7 positions matching TRBD1. The sequence was obtained from a woman aged 40 to 55 who had recovered from COVID-19. This CDR3 is CATSRVGDRDYTF. The CDR3 nucleotides are TGTGCCACCAGCAGAGTGGGGGACAGAGACTACACCTTC.